Below are 25 T cell receptor beta chains sequenced from a single sample in a study of T-cell reconstitution after alpha-beta-depleted transplantation in children. Preparation of the TCRbeta library used unique molecular identifiers. From the PCR reads, TCRdb called clonotypes with MiXCR, one entry per CDR3 protein. The table has some 600,000 distinct CDR3 sequences, 10% to 15% seen once; the top ten hold about 2.2%. The material was PBMCs, mostly from graft donor cells, obtained 360 days after TCRalphabeta/CD19-depleted stem cell transplant. Receptor source: a male patient between 5 and 17 years old who had a stem cell transplant for acute myeloid leukemia, so the T cells may come from the graft donor.

This chain joins TRBV20-1 and TRBJ2-7, with D possibly TRBD2 on 6 matching bases. The CDR3 is made up of 15 amino acids. V was cut by 2 bases and J by 0 bases, with 14 bases left in between. Germline V gene lookup returns CDR1 DFQATT and CDR2 SNEGSKA (reference sequence). CDR3 bases: TGCAGTGCTAGAAAGTCTAGCGATAGCTCCTACGAGCAGTACTTC. Translated, it gives CSARKSSDSSYEQYF.

This chain connects TRBV28 to TRBJ2-2; D call uncertain. Germline lookup yields CDR1 MDHEN and CDR2 SYDVKM. The ends were cut back, 3 bases at V and 6 bases at J, with 14 bases in the middle. The CDR3 sequence is 15 residues long. The chain's CDR3 is CASSFPQYGAGELFF. The CDR3, as DNA: TGTGCCAGCAGTTTCCCCCAGTATGGTGCCGGGGAGCTGTTTTTT.

This clonotype turned up a few times. The CDR3 protein is CASSVDVAYEQYF. CDR3 DNA: TGTGCCAGCAGTGTGGACGTAGCCTACGAGCAGTACTTC. V and J are TRBV25-1 and TRBJ2-7; the D is unclear. Germline V lookup: CDR1 MGHDK, CDR2 SYGVNS. V was shortened by 4 bases and J by 2 bases, with 9 bases between the two germline ends. The CDR3 has 13 amino acids.

This clonotype was seen a handful of times. The rearrangement uses TRBV11-2 and TRBJ1-4; D is possibly TRBD1 (6 bases). Germline V lookup: CDR1 SGHAT, CDR2 FQNNGV. V lost 6 bases and J lost 7, with 15 bases in between. This CDR3 contains 14 residues. The CDR3 coding sequence is TGTGCCAGCAGTCGGGACGGGGGCGGTGAAAAACTGTTTTTT. This translates into CASSRDGGGEKLFF.

The V gene is TRBV4-3, the J gene TRBJ1-2; D perhaps matches TRBD1 (6 bases). Germline V gives CDR1 LGHNA, CDR2 YSLEER. The V end was cut by 1 base, the J end by 12 bases, with 15 bases between. The CDR3 is 13 amino acids. CDR3 coding DNA: TGCGCCAGCAGCCAAGTCCTACAGGGTTCCCACACCTTC. It translates to CASSQVLQGSHTF.

This clonotype has just a few counts. V and J are TRBV6-5 and TRBJ2-7; tentatively, D is TRBD1 or TRBD2 (5 bases each). Trimming removed 2 bases at V and 1 base at J, with 12 bases between. Germline CDR1 MNHEY, CDR2 SVGAGI. CDR3 length equals 15 residues. The CDR3 is CASSYLGWGSYEQYF. The CDR3 nucleotides are TGTGCCAGCAGTTACCTCGGCTGGGGGTCCTACGAGCAGTACTTC.

This clonotype appeared many times. The CDR3 DNA sequence: TGCAGTGCTAGAGGGGCGAAGATCACCCACGAGCAGTACTTC. Its translation is CSARGAKITHEQYF. The chain carries TRBV20-1 and TRBJ2-7, with D hard to call. Germline lookup yields CDR1 DFQATT and CDR2 SNEGSKA (reference sequence). V lost 1 base, J lost 5 bases, and 15 bases lay in between. The CDR3 is 14 residues long.

This clonotype was seen only a few times. This chain uses TRBV9 with TRBJ2-7; 7 nucleotides match TRBD2. Germline V gene lookup returns CDR1 SGDLS and CDR2 YYNGEE. This CDR3 spans 14 amino acids. The V segment lost 1 base and the J segment 3 bases; nucleotides outside the gene matches: 4. CDR3 in amino acids: CASSVRASGYEQYF. The CDR3 nucleotides read TGTGCCAGCAGCGTACGGGCTAGCGGCTACGAGCAGTACTTC.

This clonotype has only a few counts. The chain links TRBV20-1 to TRBJ2-5, with TRBD2 as a possible D gene (6 bases). Germline values: CDR1 DFQATT, CDR2 SNEGSKA (reference sequence). V lost 0 bases to trimming and J lost 2 bases, with 16 bases between them. The CDR3 is made up of 16 amino acids. Written as DNA, the CDR3 is TGCAGTGCTAGAGATCTGTTCCGGGGGACTCAAGAGACCCAGTACTTC. Translated: CSARDLFRGTQETQYF.

The V gene is TRBV24-1, the J gene TRBJ2-3, with unresolved D. This CDR3 is built from 16 residues. Trimming pared 0 bases from V and 1 base from J, leaving 10 bases between. From germline, CDR1 is KGHDR and CDR2 SFDVKD. CDR3 amino acids: CATSDLRAEGTDTQYF. CDR3 coding DNA: TGTGCCACCAGTGATTTGAGGGCTGAAGGCACAGATACGCAGTATTTT.

In its sample, this clonotype was seen many times. The rearrangement links TRBV29-1 to TRBJ2-7, with 10 nucleotides matching TRBD1. Per the germline V gene, CDR1 is SQVTM and CDR2 is ANQGSEA. With V trimmed by 0 bases and J by 3 bases, 11 bases remained unmatched. This CDR3 comprises 17 residues. CDR3 in amino acids: CSVEDPSSGTGDYEQYF. The CDR3 bases are TGCAGCGTTGAAGATCCTAGTTCCGGGACAGGGGACTACGAGCAGTACTTC.

The chain uses TRBV7-8 and TRBJ2-2; possible D gene TRBD2, 6 bases. Germline V gives CDR1 SGHVS, CDR2 FQNEAQ. The CDR3 is 15 residues long. Trimming shortened V by 2 bases and J by 0 bases, and 7 bases separated the two germline ends. CDR3 loop: CASSLRETNTGELFF. CDR3 DNA sequence: TGTGCCAGCAGCTTACGGGAGACGAACACCGGGGAGCTGTTTTTT.

This clonotype was seen ten or more times. J is TRBJ2-5 and V is TRBV7-9; no clear D. V dropped 3 bases and J dropped 2 bases, with 10 bases sitting between them. Per germline, CDR1 SEHNR and CDR2 FQNEAQ (reference sequence). There are 14 residues in the CDR3. The DNA of the CDR3 is TGTGCCAGCAGCTTGGACGGTTTTCAAGAGACCCAGTACTTC. Translation gives CASSLDGFQETQYF.

This clonotype was observed many times. The chain is built from TRBV7-9 and TRBJ1-3, with D maybe TRBD1 (5 bases). The CDR3 is made up of 15 amino acids. V was cut by 3 bases and J by 0 bases, with 9 bases left in between. Germline assignment: CDR1 SEHNR and CDR2 FQNEAQ (reference sequence). CDR3 nucleotides: TGTGCCAGCAGCTTTTGGGACCGCTCTGGAAACACCATATATTTT. Protein sequence: CASSFWDRSGNTIYF.

This clonotype was picked up many times. This chain connects TRBV28 to TRBJ2-2; 7 nucleotides line up with TRBD1. CDR1 and CDR2 (germline): MDHEN, SYDVKM. Trimming at V came to 8 bases and at J to 1 base, leaving 7 bases not matched to a gene. The CDR3 has 15 residues. The CDR3: CASSPGTENTGELFF. Here the CDR3 DNA reads TGTGCCAGCTCACCCGGGACAGAGAACACCGGGGAGCTGTTTTTT.

This clonotype was seen a handful of times. This chain joins TRBV12-3 or TRBV12-4 and TRBJ2-7, with 7 bases fitting TRBD1. The CDR3 runs to 12 residues. V dropped 6 bases and J dropped 2; count of bases not matched to a gene: 1. The CDR3 reads CASRGQPYEQYF. In DNA form, the CDR3 reads TGTGCCAGCAGGGGACAGCCCTACGAGCAGTACTTC.

This clonotype was seen repeatedly, ten times or more. The chain has TRBV28 and TRBJ2-7, with TRBD2 identical over 12 bases. This CDR3 is built from 16 residues. V lost 4 bases, J lost 5 bases, and 9 bases stayed unmatched. Germline CDR1 reads MDHEN; CDR2 reads SYDVKM. CDR3 DNA: TGTGCCAGCAGTTCGACCGGGACTAGCGGGTTCGACGAGCAGTACTTC. Translating it yields CASSSTGTSGFDEQYF.

The rearrangement joins TRBV7-2 to TRBJ2-5, with no clear D. This CDR3 region has 13 residues. The germline gives CDR1 SGHTA, CDR2 FQGNSA. The V end lost 0 bases, the J end lost 4 bases, and 6 bases lay between the germline ends. CDR3 residues: CASSLALVETQYF. The DNA of the CDR3 is TGTGCCAGCAGCTTAGCGCTGGTAGAGACCCAGTACTTC.

This clonotype has a handful of counts. This chain connects TRBV30 to TRBJ1-1; TRBD1 might be the D (5 bases). Trimming stripped 8 bases from V and 6 bases from J, with 16 bases between. This CDR3 has 12 amino acids. CDR1 is GTSNPN and CDR2 is SVGIG in the germline V gene (reference sequence). The CDR3 sequence is CAMGFWGAEAFF. CDR3 DNA sequence: TGTGCCATGGGGTTTTGGGGGGCTGAAGCTTTCTTT. Full variable domain (rest looked up from reference TRBV30 and TRBJ1-1): SQTIHQWPATLVQPVGSPLSLECTVEGTSNPNLYWYRQAAGRGLQLLFYSVGIGQISSEVPQNLSASRPQDRQFILSSKKLLLSDSGFYLCAMGFWGAEAFFGQGTRLTVV.

The CDR3 nucleotides read TGTGCCAGCAGTTTGATGGCAGGACTCCAATACAATGAGCAGTTCTTC. Encoded protein: CASSLMAGLQYNEQFF. J is TRBJ2-1 and V is TRBV12-3 or TRBV12-4; weak D call: TRBD2 (5 bases). The CDR3 sequence is 16 residues long. Trimming pared 3 bases from V and 4 bases from J, leaving 16 bases between.

This clonotype was recorded at least ten times. This chain joins TRBV27 and TRBJ2-1, with D tentatively TRBD1 (6 bases). The CDR3 runs 13 residues. Trimming cost V 6 bases and J 7 bases, with 13 bases left between them. The germline gives CDR1 MNHEY, CDR2 SMNVEV (reference sequence). CDR3 residues: CASRYRVGNEQFF. CDR3 DNA: TGTGCCAGCAGATACAGGGTCGGGAATGAGCAGTTCTTC.

The V call is TRBV6-5, the J call TRBJ1-5; weak D call: TRBD1 (5 bases). CDR1 and CDR2 from the germline V gene are MNHEY and SVGAGI. Trimming stripped 0 bases from V and 4 bases from J, with 13 bases between. This CDR3 is 16 amino acids long. CDR3 loop: CASSYSGGGWNQPQHF. The CDR3 coding sequence is TGTGCCAGCAGTTACTCGGGGGGGGGATGGAATCAGCCCCAGCATTTT.

The rearrangement uses TRBV7-2 and TRBJ2-6; D call uncertain. This CDR3 comprises 16 residues. V gave up 0 bases and J gave up 0 bases, with 6 bases separating them. Germline V CDR1 and CDR2: SGHTA, FQGNSA. CDR3 sequence: CASSLARVSGANVLTF. DNA of the CDR3: TGTGCCAGCAGCTTAGCACGCGTCTCTGGGGCCAACGTCCTGACTTTC. The full variable domain, with the rest looked up from reference TRBV7-2 and TRBJ2-6, is GAGVSQSPSNKVTEKGKDVELRCDPISGHTALYWYRQSLGQGLEFLIYFQGNSAPDKSGLPSDRFSAERTGGSVSTLTIQRTQQEDSAVYLCASSLARVSGANVLTFGAGSRLTVL.

This clonotype was observed a handful of times. This chain links TRBV19 with TRBJ1-2; 8 nucleotides agree with TRBD1. The CDR3 loop spans 15 amino acids. The V and J ends lost 2 bases and 4 bases, in that order; junction bases with no gene match: 6. Germline CDR1 reads LNHDA; CDR2 reads SQIVND (reference sequence). The CDR3 is CASSIRGTGPYGYTF. The CDR3 region has the DNA TGTGCCAGTAGTATAAGGGGGACAGGACCCTATGGCTACACCTTC.

CDR3 residues: CASSPLWGLPVLAGGRPNTDTQYF. CDR3 DNA: TGTGCCAGCAGCCCCCTTTGGGGCTTGCCCGTGCTAGCGGGAGGGAGGCCGAACACAGATACGCAGTATTTT. V is TRBV14 and J is TRBJ2-3, with TRBD2 matching 12 bases. V gave up 4 bases and J gave up 2 bases; unmatched junction bases: 28. CDR1 SGHDN and CDR2 FVKESK come from the germline V gene. This CDR3 has 24 amino acids.